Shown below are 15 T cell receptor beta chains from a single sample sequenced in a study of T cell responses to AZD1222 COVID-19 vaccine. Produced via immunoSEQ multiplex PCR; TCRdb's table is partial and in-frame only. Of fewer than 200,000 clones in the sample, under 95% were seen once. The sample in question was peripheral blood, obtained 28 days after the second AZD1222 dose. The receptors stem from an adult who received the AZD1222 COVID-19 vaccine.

CDR3 protein: CASSPHAGGSETQYF. In nucleotides, the CDR3 is TGTGCCAGCTCACCACACGCAGGGGGCTCTGAGACCCAGTACTTC. The chain combines TRBV18 with TRBJ2-5; TRBD1 aligns across 8 bases. The CDR3 is 15 amino acids. Germline CDR1 and CDR2: KGHSH and LQKENI. Trimming cost V 1 base and J 5 bases; bases outside gene matches: 6.

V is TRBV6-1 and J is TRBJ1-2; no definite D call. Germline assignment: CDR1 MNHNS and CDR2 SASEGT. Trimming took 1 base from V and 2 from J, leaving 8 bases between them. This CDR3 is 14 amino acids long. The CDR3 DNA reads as TGTGCCAGCAGTGAAGTCGCGGGGAACTATGGCTACACCTTC. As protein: CASSEVAGNYGYTF.

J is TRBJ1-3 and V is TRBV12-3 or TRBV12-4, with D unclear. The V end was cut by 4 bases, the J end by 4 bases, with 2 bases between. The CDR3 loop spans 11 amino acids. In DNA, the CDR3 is TGTGCCAGCAGTTGGGGAAACACCATATATTTT. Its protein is CASSWGNTIYF.

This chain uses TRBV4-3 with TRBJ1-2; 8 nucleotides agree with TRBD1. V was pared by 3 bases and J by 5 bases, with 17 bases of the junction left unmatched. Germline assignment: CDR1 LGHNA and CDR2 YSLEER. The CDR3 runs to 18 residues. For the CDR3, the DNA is TGCGCCAGCAGCCAGGCATTTACTGGACAGGGCTTGAGGTATGGCTACACCTTC. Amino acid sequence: CASSQAFTGQGLRYGYTF.

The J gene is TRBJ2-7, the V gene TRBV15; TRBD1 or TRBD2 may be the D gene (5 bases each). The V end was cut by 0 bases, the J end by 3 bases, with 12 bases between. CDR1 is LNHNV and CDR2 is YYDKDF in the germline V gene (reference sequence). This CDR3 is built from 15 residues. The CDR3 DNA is TGTGCCACCAGCAGAGAGTCTGGGACCCACTACGAGCAGTACTTC. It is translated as CATSRESGTHYEQYF.

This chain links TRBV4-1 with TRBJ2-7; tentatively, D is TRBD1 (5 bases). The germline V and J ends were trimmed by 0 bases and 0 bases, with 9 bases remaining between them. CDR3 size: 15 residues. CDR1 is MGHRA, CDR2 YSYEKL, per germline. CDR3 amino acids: CASSQDDSLSYEQYF. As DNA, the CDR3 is TGCGCCAGCAGCCAAGATGACAGCCTCTCCTACGAGCAGTACTTC.

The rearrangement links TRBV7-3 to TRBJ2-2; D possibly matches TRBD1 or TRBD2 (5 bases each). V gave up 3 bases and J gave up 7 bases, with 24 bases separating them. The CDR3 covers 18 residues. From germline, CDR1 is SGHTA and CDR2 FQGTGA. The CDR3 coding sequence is TGTGCCAGCAGCTTCCCCCCCCGGAGGCTAGGGGCAAGCGGGGAGCTGTTTTTT. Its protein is CASSFPPRRLGASGELFF.

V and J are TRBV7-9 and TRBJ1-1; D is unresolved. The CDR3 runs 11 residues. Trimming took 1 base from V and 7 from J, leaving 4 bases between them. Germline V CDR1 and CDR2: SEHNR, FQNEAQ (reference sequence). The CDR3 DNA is TGTGCCAGCAGCTTAGACAGTGAAGCTTTCTTT. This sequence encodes CASSLDSEAFF.

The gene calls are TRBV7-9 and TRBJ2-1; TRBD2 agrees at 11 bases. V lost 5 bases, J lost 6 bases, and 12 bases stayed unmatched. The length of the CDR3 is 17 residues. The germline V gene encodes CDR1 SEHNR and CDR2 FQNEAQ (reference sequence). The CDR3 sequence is CASSLKTSGNVVNEQFF. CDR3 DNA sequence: TGTGCCAGCAGCCTAAAGACTAGCGGGAATGTTGTCAATGAGCAGTTCTTC.

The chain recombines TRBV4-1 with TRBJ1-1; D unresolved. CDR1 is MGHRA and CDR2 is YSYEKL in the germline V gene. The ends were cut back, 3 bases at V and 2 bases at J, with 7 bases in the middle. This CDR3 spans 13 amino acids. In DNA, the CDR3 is TGCGCCAGCAGCCAGGGTTCAAACACTGAAGCTTTCTTT. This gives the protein CASSQGSNTEAFF.

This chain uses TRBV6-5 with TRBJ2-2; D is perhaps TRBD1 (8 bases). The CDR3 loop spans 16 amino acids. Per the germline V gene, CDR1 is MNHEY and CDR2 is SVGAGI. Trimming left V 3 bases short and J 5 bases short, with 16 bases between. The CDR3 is CASSYSGQGGTGELFF. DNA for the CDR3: TGTGCCAGCAGTTATTCAGGACAGGGAGGGACCGGGGAGCTGTTTTTT.

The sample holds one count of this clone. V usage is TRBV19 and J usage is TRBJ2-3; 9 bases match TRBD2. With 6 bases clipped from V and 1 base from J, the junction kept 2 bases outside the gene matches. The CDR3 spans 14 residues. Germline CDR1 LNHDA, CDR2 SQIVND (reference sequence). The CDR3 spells CASRRTSGTDTQYF. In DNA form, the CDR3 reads TGTGCCAGTAGACGGACTAGCGGCACAGATACGCAGTATTTT.

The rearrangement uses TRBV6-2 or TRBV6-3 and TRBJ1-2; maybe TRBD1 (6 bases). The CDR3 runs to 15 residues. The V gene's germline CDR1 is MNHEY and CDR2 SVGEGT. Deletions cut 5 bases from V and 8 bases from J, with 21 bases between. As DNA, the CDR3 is TGTGCCAGCAGTACCTTAAGGACAGTCCCAAGGGGCTACACCTTC. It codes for CASSTLRTVPRGYTF.

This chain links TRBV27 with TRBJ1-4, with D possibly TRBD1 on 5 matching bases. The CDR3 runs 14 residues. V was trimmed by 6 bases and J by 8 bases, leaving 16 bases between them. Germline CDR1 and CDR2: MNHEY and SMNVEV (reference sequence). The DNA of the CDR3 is TGTGCCAGCAGGTCGGGGCATCACGGGGAAAAACTGTTTTTT. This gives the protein CASRSGHHGEKLFF.

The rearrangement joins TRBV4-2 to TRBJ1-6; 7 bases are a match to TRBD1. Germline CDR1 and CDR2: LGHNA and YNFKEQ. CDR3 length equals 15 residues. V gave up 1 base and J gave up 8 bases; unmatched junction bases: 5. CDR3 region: CASSQARGRDSPLHF. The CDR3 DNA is TGTGCCAGCAGCCAAGCAAGGGGGCGGGATTCACCCCTCCACTTT.